This is a list of T cell receptor beta chains from one sample in a study of blood T cell repertoires in COVID-19. The protocol was immunoSEQ multiplex PCR, while the TCRdb copy is restricted to in-frame clones and leaves out a portion. The sample lists some 150,000 clones, 70% to 90% occurring once. Input material: peripheral blood. These receptors came from a man between 40 and 49 years old with acute or convalescent COVID-19. The CDR3 runs from the conserved cysteine through the conserved F or W. D genes are given only for firm matches. Clone size is not always given. Where it is, it says once, few, many or a class for expanded clones.

cdr3_length j_call d_call v_call clone_size cdr3_nt cdr3_aa
17 TRBJ2-1 TRBD2 TRBV4-2 - TGTGCCAGCAGCCGGTCCTCGGGAGGGGGCTCCTACAATGAGCAGTTCTTC CASSRSSGGGSYNEQFF
13 TRBJ2-5 - TRBV2 - TGTGCCAGCAGTGACGGGGTAGGAGAGACCCAGTACTTC CASSDGVGETQYF
15 TRBJ2-5 TRBD2 TRBV7-9 - TGTGCCAGCAGCTCCACCTCCGGGACTAGCAAGACCCAGTACTTC CASSSTSGTSKTQYF
13 TRBJ2-7 TRBD1 TRBV12-3/TRBV12-4 - TGTGCCAGCAGAAGGGACAGCCACTACGAGCAGTACTTC CASRRDSHYEQYF
13 TRBJ1-1 - TRBV18 once TGTGCCAGCCAGCCAGGGGTGAACACTGAAGCTTTCTTT CASQPGVNTEAFF
15 TRBJ1-4 - TRBV7-9 - TGTGCCAGCAGCTTAGACAGGACAACTAATGAAAAACTGTTTTTT CASSLDRTTNEKLFF
13 TRBJ2-3 - TRBV24-1 few TGTGCCACCAGGGCGGCTAACACAGATACGCAGTATTTT CATRAANTDTQYF
14 TRBJ1-1 TRBD1 TRBV5-1 - TGCGCCAGCAGCTTAACAGGGGGCTCCACTGAAGCTTTCTTT CASSLTGGSTEAFF
13 TRBJ1-1 - TRBV3-1/TRBV3-2 - TGTGCCAGCAGCCACAACCTAGACACTGAAGCTTTCTTT CASSHNLDTEAFF
14 TRBJ2-4 - TRBV14 - TGTGCCAGCAGCCCCGGGGGGCCCAAAAACATTCAGTACTTC CASSPGGPKNIQYF
15 TRBJ1-2 TRBD1 TRBV5-1 once TGCGCCAGCAGCTTGAGGCAGGGGGCGCAGGATGGCTACACCTTC CASSLRQGAQDGYTF
15 TRBJ2-2 TRBD2 TRBV18 - TGTGCCAGCTCATCCGGGACTAGCAACACCGGGGAGCTGTTTTTT CASSSGTSNTGELFF
15 TRBJ1-6 TRBD1 TRBV6-5 - TGTGCCAGCAGCCTTAGCCGGGACAGAAATTCACCCCTCCACTTT CASSLSRDRNSPLHF
16 TRBJ2-2 - TRBV11-2 once TGTGCCAGCAGCTTAGGAAGAGGGTCGAACACCGGGGAGCTGTTTTTT CASSLGRGSNTGELFF
16 TRBJ2-1 TRBD1 TRBV7-8 - TGTGCCAGCAGCCGAGAGGGGGACAGTTTATACAATGAGCAGTTCTTC CASSREGDSLYNEQFF
13 TRBJ2-7 TRBD2 TRBV10-3 - TGTGCCATCAGTGCACTAGCGGGCTACGAGCAGTACTTC CAISALAGYEQYF
14 TRBJ1-1 TRBD1 TRBV18 - TGTGCCAGCTCAGATGACAGGGTCCGCCGAGAAGCTTTCTTT CASSDDRVRREAFF
15 TRBJ1-1 - TRBV6-2/TRBV6-3 - TGTGCCAGCAGTTACTTACAGGAAGCATTTCCTGAAGCTTTCTTT CASSYLQEAFPEAFF
15 TRBJ1-1 - TRBV18 - TGTGCCAGCTCACCGAGGGAGGGCATGAACACTGAAGCTTTCTTT CASSPREGMNTEAFF
18 TRBJ2-6 TRBD1 TRBV27 - TGTGCCAGCAGTTTATGGGGACAGGTTCTTTCTGGGGCCAACGTCCTGACTTTC CASSLWGQVLSGANVLTF
14 TRBJ1-5 - TRBV28 - TGTGCCAGCAGTTTGGCACCGAGCAATCAGCCCCAGCATTTT CASSLAPSNQPQHF
13 TRBJ1-1 - TRBV11-1 few TGTGCCAGCAGCGTAGGGTGGGAGGCTGAAGCTTTCTTT CASSVGWEAEAFF
16 TRBJ2-4 - TRBV3-1/TRBV3-2 - TGTGCCAGCAGCAAAACCCGCAGGGAATCCGAAAACATTCAGTACTTC CASSKTRRESENIQYF
11 TRBJ2-5 TRBD2 TRBV10-3 once TGTGCCGCCGGGGGGGGAGAGACCCAGTACTTC CAAGGGETQYF
15 TRBJ2-7 TRBD2 TRBV7-9 - TGTGCCAGCAGCCCTCGGGAGGGAAAAGCCTACGAGCAGTACTTC CASSPREGKAYEQYF
13 TRBJ1-2 TRBD1 TRBV19 - TGTGCCAGTAAATGGACAGGGGAAGGTGGCTACACCTTC CASKWTGEGGYTF
16 TRBJ2-1 TRBD2 TRBV19 few TGTGCCAGTAGTAGACCGGGACTAGGGGCTGGGGATGAGCAGTTCTTC CASSRPGLGAGDEQFF
17 TRBJ2-7 TRBD2 TRBV7-9 - TGTGCCAGCAGCCAGCCGGGACTAGCGGGGGCCTCCTACGAGCAGTACTTC CASSQPGLAGASYEQYF
16 TRBJ2-5 - TRBV19 - TGTGCCAGTAGTATAGGGAGCGGGCTGAGGGGAGAGACCCAGTACTTC CASSIGSGLRGETQYF
12 TRBJ2-5 - TRBV25-1 few TGTGCCAGCAGTGACCCGAGAAAGACCCAGTACTTC CASSDPRKTQYF
15 TRBJ2-1 TRBD2 TRBV30 - TGTGCCTGGTCCAGGGGAGCGGGGGGTTACAATGAGCAGTTCTTC CAWSRGAGGYNEQFF
13 TRBJ2-7 - TRBV12-3/TRBV12-4 - TGTGCCAGCAGTTTAGATGCAGGGAGGGAGCAGTACTTC CASSLDAGREQYF
14 TRBJ2-2 TRBD1 TRBV7-3 - TGTGCCAGCAGCTCGGGACAGGGTACCGGGGAGCTGTTTTTT CASSSGQGTGELFF
14 TRBJ1-2 - TRBV6-6 few TGTGCCAGCAGTTACTCCCGGACAGATTATGGCTACACCTTC CASSYSRTDYGYTF
16 TRBJ2-5 - TRBV24-1 - TGTGCCACCAGTGTAGGACAGTCTAGGACACTAGAGACCCAGTACTTC CATSVGQSRTLETQYF